This TCR beta chain was observed in a study of T cells after yellow fever vaccination. Trimming removed 4 bases at V and 2 bases at J, with 9 bases between. Per the germline V gene, CDR1 is SGDLS and CDR2 is YYNGEE. The CDR3 has 13 amino acids. With respect to this clonotype: Its antigen remains unidentified.

A 5'RACE template-switching step, the method used to make TCR cDNA, added a universal primer site and UMIs. TCRdb re-called the 5' RACE reads through MiXCR, storing one row per CDR3 protein. In the table there are around 260,000 distinct CDR3 sequences, roughly 5.2% of which are singletons. Study-level results: CD4 and CD8 compartments shared a small share of clonotypes.

The chain recombines TRBV9 with TRBJ1-1; D not resolved. The source of this sequence is a man younger than 35 who received the YFV17D yellow fever vaccine. Sequenced material: CD4+ T cells sorted from PBMCs, taken on the day of the yellow fever booster vaccination. CDR3 sequence reads: CASSLNVNTEAFF. The CDR3 DNA follows: TGTGCCAGCAGCTTAAATGTAAACACTGAAGCTTTCTTT. Based on the CDR3 plus reference TRBV9 and TRBJ1-1, the full variable domain is DSGVTQTPKHLITATGQRVTLRCSPRSGDLSVYWYQQSLDQGLQFLIQYYNGEERAKGNILERFSAQQFPDLHSELNLSSLELGDSALYFCASSLNVNTEAFFGQGTRLTVV.